Listed below are T cell receptor beta chains from one sample, sequenced in a study of shared clonotypes between healthy human individuals. The assay was immunoSEQ multiplex PCR, and TCRdb's table has in-frame clones only and misses some. The sample includes roughly 2.1 million clones, more than 85% of them seen just once. The specimen sequenced was naive CD8+ T cells from PBMCs. Receptors originate from a man aged 18 to 30 in good health. Some clones in this sample may be carry-over from other donors' samples. The CDR3 runs from the conserved cysteine through the conserved F or W. D genes are given only for firm matches. Not every row has a clone size; where given, it reads once, few, many or a size class.

clone_size	v_call	d_call	j_call	cdr3_aa	cdr3_nt
-	TRBV27	TRBD1	TRBJ2-1	CASSSGQGRNEQFF	TGTGCCAGCAGTTCCGGACAGGGAAGGAATGAGCAGTTCTTC
-	TRBV9	-	TRBJ2-4	CASSSRDTQAKNIQYF	TGTGCCAGCAGCTCCCGGGATACCCAAGCCAAAAACATTCAGTACTTC
-	TRBV19	TRBD2	TRBJ2-1	CASSSRLAGGGFF	TGTGCCAGTAGCTCCAGACTAGCGGGAGGAGGGTTCTTC
-	TRBV9	-	TRBJ1-4	CASSEGGNEKLFF	TGTGCCAGCAGCGAGGGGGGTAATGAAAAACTGTTTTTT
-	TRBV7-9	-	TRBJ2-5	CASSRLGGLWRLRETQYF	TGTGCCAGCAGCCGACTGGGGGGGCTCTGGAGATTACGAGAGACCCAGTACTTC
-	TRBV19	-	TRBJ1-4	CASSTRTATNEKLFF	TGTGCCAGTAGTACGCGGACAGCAACTAATGAAAAACTGTTTTTT
once	TRBV27	TRBD1	TRBJ2-7	CATRGSGPPDYEQYF	TGTGCCACCAGGGGGTCAGGGCCTCCCGACTACGAGCAGTACTTC
-	TRBV9	-	TRBJ1-2	CASSVASTGGGYGYTF	TGTGCCAGCAGCGTAGCTAGTACGGGTGGTGGCTATGGCTACACCTTC
-	TRBV5-1	TRBD2	TRBJ2-2	CASSLRLAGANTGELFF	TGCGCCAGCAGCTTGAGACTAGCGGGAGCCAACACCGGGGAGCTGTTTTTT
-	TRBV9	-	TRBJ2-7	CASSPVAEFYEQYF	TGTGCCAGCAGCCCGGTCGCGGAGTTTTACGAGCAGTACTTC
-	TRBV7-9	TRBD1	TRBJ1-3	CASSPLRQGAPGNTIYF	TGTGCCAGCAGCCCCCTTCGACAGGGGGCGCCAGGAAACACCATATATTTT
-	TRBV28	-	TRBJ2-5	CASSLSPGRLYQETQYF	TGTGCCAGCAGTTTATCCCCGGGAAGACTTTACCAAGAGACCCAGTACTTC
-	TRBV7-9	-	TRBJ1-4	CASSLGAEKLFF	TGTGCCAGCAGCTTAGGCGCAGAAAAACTGTTTTTT
once	TRBV4-1	TRBD1	TRBJ2-7	CASSLPGTGRNYEQYF	TGCGCCAGCAGCCTCCCCGGGACAGGAAGAAATTACGAGCAGTACTTC
-	TRBV19	-	TRBJ1-3	CAAYSGNTIYF	TGTGCCGCCTACTCTGGAAACACCATATATTTT
-	TRBV5-6	-	TRBJ2-1	CASSEEKGRYEQFF	TGTGCCAGCAGCGAGGAAAAAGGGCGCTATGAGCAGTTCTTC
-	TRBV27	TRBD1	TRBJ2-7	CASQGVNEQYF	TGTGCCAGCCAGGGGGTGAACGAGCAGTACTTC
-	TRBV27	-	TRBJ2-7	CASSLGLHGYEQYF	TGTGCCAGCAGTTTAGGTCTACACGGGTACGAGCAGTACTTC
-	TRBV4-1	TRBD1	TRBJ1-4	CASSQDRGARDRGEAVNEKLFF	TGCGCCAGCAGCCAAGATAGAGGCGCCCGGGACAGGGGGGAGGCGGTTAATGAAAAACTGTTTTTT
-	TRBV19	-	TRBJ2-7	CASSDRMKGTYEQYF	TGTGCCAGTAGCGACAGGATGAAGGGTACCTACGAGCAGTACTTC
-	TRBV5-1	-	TRBJ2-3	CASSLALGLGTDTQYF	TGCGCCAGCAGCTTGGCTCTGGGACTGGGGACAGATACGCAGTATTTT
-	TRBV19	-	TRBJ1-1	CASSIFPNTEAFF	TGTGCCAGTAGTATCTTCCCGAACACTGAAGCTTTCTTT
-	TRBV27	TRBD1	TRBJ1-1	CASRQGAVGEAFF	TGTGCCAGCAGGCAGGGGGCGGTGGGTGAAGCTTTCTTT
-	TRBV15	-	TRBJ1-1	CATRAWGGTEAFF	TGTGCCACCAGGGCCTGGGGGGGCACTGAAGCTTTCTTT